What follows describes a single TCR beta chain. Its antigen is as yet unknown. The data were taken from a study of T cell responses to AZD1222 COVID-19 vaccine. Whole-study results and caveats: It should be noted that donors were predominantly white British and more often female, and clonal diversity was possibly underestimated. Rises in breadth and depth of Spike-specific TCRs came after two AZD1222 doses.

Germline V lookup: CDR1 ENHRY, CDR2 SYGVKD. The CDR3 is 14 amino acids. Trimming removed 4 bases from V and 9 bases from J; junction bases left unmatched: 9. Clones were sequenced by immunoSEQ multiplex PCR, and TCRdb holds only the in-frame ones, with some missing. The sample lists about 120,000 clones; more than 80% were seen once. The J gene is TRBJ2-1, the V gene TRBV10-3; 7 nucleotides agree with TRBD2. The TCR comes from an adult who received the MenACWY meningococcal vaccine as a control. This specimen was peripheral blood, taken 28 days after the second dose of the MenACWY control vaccine. Written as DNA, the CDR3 is TGTGCCATCAGTGCACGGGAGGCGTCAGGTGAGCAGTTCTTC. It specifies CAISAREASGEQFF.